These T cell receptor beta chains were read from a single sample in a study of T cell repertoires in cytomegalovirus infection. In TCRdb, the reads were re-called with MiXCR into one record per CDR3 protein. Among approximately 400,000 distinct CDR3 sequences listed, roughly 30% were seen once. The sample was PBMCs. Every receptor here comes from a human donor in good health (CMV status not recorded). Some clones in this sample may be carry-over from other donors' samples. Both conserved end residues are part of each CDR3. A D gene is named only where the DNA matches it firmly. Clone sizes are given selectively: once, few, many, or a class where the clone is expanded.

few | TRBJ1-3 | TRBD1 | TRBV28 | CASSLYQGAAGNTIYF | TGTGCCAGCAGTTTGTATCAGGGGGCAGCGGGAAACACCATATATTTT
. | TRBJ2-1 | . | TRBV7-9 | CASSLGVRGEQFF | TGTGCCAGCAGCTTAGGGGTAAGGGGCGAGCAGTTCTTC
. | TRBJ1-6 | . | TRBV6-5 | CASSYSKGNGSPLHF | TGTGCCAGCAGTTACTCGAAGGGGAACGGTTCACCCCTCCACTTT
. | TRBJ1-2 | TRBD1 | TRBV7-9 | CASSHPVSGGYGYTF | TGTGCCAGCAGTCACCCGGTTTCAGGGGGTTATGGCTACACCTTC
. | TRBJ1-1 | . | TRBV11-1 | CASTRDDRNTEAFF | TGTGCCAGCACCCGTGACGACAGGAACACTGAAGCTTTCTTT
. | TRBJ1-1 | . | TRBV7-2 | CASSLQGQNTEAFF | TGTGCCAGCAGCTTACAGGGCCAGAACACTGAAGCTTTCTTT
. | TRBJ2-7 | . | TRBV4-1 | CASSEGFSYEQYF | TGCGCCAGCAGCGAAGGATTCTCCTACGAGCAGTACTTC
few | TRBJ1-1 | TRBD1 | TRBV18 | CASSDETGDYTEAFF | TGTGCCAGCTCGGACGAGACAGGGGACTACACTGAAGCTTTCTTT
few | TRBJ2-7 | TRBD1 | TRBV19 | CASSMNRGDSYEQYF | TGTGCCAGTAGTATGAACAGGGGGGACTCCTACGAGCAGTACTTC
few | TRBJ2-1 | TRBD1 | TRBV7-9 | CASRKPGQGAENEQFF | TGTGCCAGCAGAAAACCGGGACAGGGGGCGGAGAATGAGCAGTTCTTC
few | TRBJ1-1 | . | TRBV19 | CASSDDLNSEAFF | TGTGCCAGTAGCGACGACTTGAACAGTGAAGCTTTCTTT
many | TRBJ2-5 | . | TRBV20-1 | CSARLEAETQYF | TGCAGTGCTAGACTAGAGGCAGAGACCCAGTACTTC
many | TRBJ1-1 | . | TRBV11-2 | CASSALGPMNTEAFF | TGTGCCAGCAGCGCCCTTGGCCCCATGAACACTGAAGCTTTCTTT
many | TRBJ2-7 | . | TRBV28 | CASQTKSSYEQYF | TGTGCCAGCCAGACTAAAAGCTCCTACGAGCAGTACTTC
many | TRBJ2-3 | . | TRBV4-3 | CASSQDPRTDTQYF | TGCGCCAGCAGCCAAGACCCTAGAACAGATACGCAGTATTTT
few | TRBJ1-2 | . | TRBV4-1 | CASSQDEESSYTF | TGCGCCAGCAGCCAAGATGAGGAGTCGAGCTACACCTTC
many | TRBJ1-3 | . | TRBV7-8 | CASSLAAGDSGNTIYF | TGTGCCAGCAGCTTAGCGGCGGGGGATTCGGGAAACACCATATATTTT
many | TRBJ2-1 | . | TRBV7-2 | CASSLVPRLSSYNEQFF | TGTGCCAGCAGCTTAGTCCCGAGACTGAGCTCCTACAATGAGCAGTTCTTC
few | TRBJ2-1 | TRBD2 | TRBV7-2 | CASSWKTSGGSNDQFF | TGTGCCAGCAGCTGGAAGACTAGCGGGGGAAGCAATGATCAGTTCTTC
. | TRBJ1-2 | . | TRBV7-3 | CASSLNGGLGSDGYTF | TGTGCCAGCAGCTTAAACGGGGGCTTGGGGAGTGATGGCTACACCTTC
. | TRBJ2-7 | . | TRBV7-4 | CACAPGSPHEQYF | TGTGCCTGTGCTCCCGGCAGTCCGCACGAGCAGTACTTC
few | TRBJ2-2 | . | TRBV2 | CASSDTGELFF | TGTGCCAGCAGTGACACCGGGGAGCTGTTTTTT
many | TRBJ1-1 | . | TRBV7-2 | CASSNSGYEAFF | TGTGCCAGCAGCAACTCAGGGTATGAAGCTTTCTTT
. | TRBJ2-7 | . | TRBV7-6 | CASSTLGDAAYEQYF | TGTGCCAGCAGCACCCTTGGGGACGCAGCCTACGAGCAGTACTTC
. | TRBJ2-5 | . | TRBV19 | CSSSMRSRGGQETQYF | TGTTCCAGTAGTATGCGGTCTCGGGGTGGACAAGAGACCCAGTACTTC
. | TRBJ2-3 | . | TRBV6-2/TRBV6-3 | CASSYPSRWDSTDTQYF | TGTGCCAGCAGTTACCCAAGCAGATGGGATAGCACAGATACGCAGTATTTT
. | TRBJ2-7 | TRBD2 | TRBV20-1 | CSAREWLAGYEQYF | TGCAGTGCTAGAGAGTGGCTAGCGGGCTACGAGCAGTACTTC
. | TRBJ2-2 | . | TRBV7-6 | CASSYGGSGELFF | TGTGCCAGCAGCTATGGGGGGTCCGGGGAGCTGTTTTTT
. | TRBJ1-6 | . | TRBV2 | CASMPPSGQRSSYNSPLHF | TGTGCCAGCATGCCCCCCAGTGGGCAGCGGAGCTCCTATAATTCACCCCTCCACTTT
. | TRBJ1-4 | TRBD1 | TRBV4-3 | CASLSPGQGNEKLFF | TGCGCCAGCCTCTCCCCGGGACAGGGGAATGAAAAACTGTTTTTT
few | TRBJ2-3 | TRBD2 | TRBV5-4 | CASSLAGLAGALDTQYF | TGTGCCAGCAGCTTGGCCGGACTAGCGGGGGCTTTGGATACGCAGTATTTT
few | TRBJ1-5 | TRBD1 | TRBV20-1 | CSARAPTGATNQPQHF | TGCAGTGCTAGAGCCCCCACAGGGGCTACAAATCAGCCCCAGCATTTT
. | TRBJ1-1 | . | TRBV7-2 | CASSLDPDSEAFF | TGTGCCAGCAGCTTAGATCCCGACAGTGAAGCTTTCTTT
few | TRBJ2-1 | . | TRBV4-3 | CASSRQLGVSSYNEQFF | TGCGCCAGCAGCCGTCAGCTAGGGGTAAGCTCCTACAATGAGCAGTTCTTC
. | TRBJ2-5 | . | TRBV15 | CSNSRDRVTETQYF | TGTTCCAACAGCAGAGATCGGGTCACCGAGACCCAGTACTTC
few | TRBJ2-4 | . | TRBV7-9 | CASSPDRPIIKNIQYF | TGTGCCAGCAGCCCTGACAGGCCCATAATAAAAAACATTCAGTACTTC
. | TRBJ1-6 | . | TRBV19 | CASSPRHGESPLHF | TGTGCCAGTAGTCCACGACATGGGGAATCACCCCTCCACTTT
. | TRBJ1-5 | . | TRBV12-3/TRBV12-4 | CASSLSGAADSNQPQHF | TGTGCCAGCAGTTTGTCCGGGGCAGCCGATAGCAATCAGCCCCAGCATTTT
. | TRBJ2-5 | . | TRBV7-9 | CAGFHIGGSETQYF | TGTGCCGGATTCCATATAGGCGGGTCAGAGACCCAGTACTTC
few | TRBJ2-1 | . | TRBV24-1 | CATSDTKGAYNEQFF | TGTGCCACCAGTGATACGAAGGGGGCCTACAATGAGCAGTTCTTC
. | TRBJ1-1 | . | TRBV4-2 | CASSQDYGTEAFF | TGTGCCAGCAGCCAAGATTACGGGACTGAAGCTTTCTTT
few | TRBJ1-3 | . | TRBV4-1 | CASSQEGTGNTIYF | TGCGCCAGCAGCCAAGAGGGGACGGGAAACACCATATATTTT